This TCR beta chain appears in the sequencing data of a study of shared clonotypes between healthy human individuals. Study findings and constraints: Among non-shared clonotypes, generation probabilities were lower than among those shared by all four donors.

The V end was cut by 4 bases, the J end by 2 bases, with 11 bases between. The CDR3 length is 14 residues. The V gene's germline CDR1 is MDHEN and CDR2 SYDVKM. This clone was seen a single time. Its target is unknown. The sample has other DNA sequences that encode this CDR3 too. Execution of the assay was at deep level. Some clones are missing from TCRdb's copy, which holds only in-frame ones; the method was immunoSEQ multiplex PCR. In the table there are more than 2 million clones, around 95% of which are singletons. The clonotype originates from a man younger than 35 in good health. V usage is TRBV28 and J usage is TRBJ2-5; possible D gene TRBD1, 5 bases. Sequenced input: naive CD4+ T cells sorted from blood. As to subset: CD45RA+ positively selected. The CDR3 is CASSSSGIQETQYF. The CDR3 DNA is TGTGCCAGCAGTTCCTCAGGGATACAAGAGACCCAGTACTTC.